These 30 T cell receptor beta chains originate from one sample sequenced in a study of cytomegalovirus exposure and HLA in healthy donors. In the PCR, 60 Vbeta and 13 Jbeta primers were used. Profiling relied on immunoSEQ multiplex PCR, and the TCRdb table lists in-frame clones only, not all of them. The table includes about 240,000 clones, around 80% detected once. The sample taken for sequencing was PBMCs. The receptors were sampled from a woman between 55 and 75 years old in good health and CMV-seropositive.

The chain employs TRBV4-1 and TRBJ1-1; 10 bases fit TRBD1. V trimming: 2 bases; J trimming: 1 base; junction bases outside the gene matches: 4. Looked up from germline, CDR1 is MGHRA and CDR2 is YSYEKL. The CDR3 is 16 amino acids. The CDR3 loop reads CASSQRQGAWNTEAFF. The DNA of the CDR3 is TGCGCCAGCAGCCAACGACAGGGGGCATGGAACACTGAAGCTTTCTTT.

J is TRBJ2-7 and V is TRBV5-1; 9 nucleotides agree with TRBD2. Germline assignment: CDR1 SGHRS and CDR2 YFSETQ. This CDR3 contains 19 residues. The V gene end was trimmed by 3 bases and the J gene end by 4 bases; junction bases not matched to a gene: 20. CDR3 bases: TGCGCCAGCAGCTCAGTGTTATGGGAGGCTAGCGGGACGACATACGAGCAGTACTTC. Its protein is CASSSVLWEASGTTYEQYF. The whole variable domain, remainder taken from reference TRBV5-1 and TRBJ2-7, is KAGVTQTPRYLIKTRGQQVTLSCSPISGHRSVSWYQQTPGQGLQFLFEYFSETQRNKGNFPGRFSGRQFSNSRSEMNVSTLELGDSALYLCASSSVLWEASGTTYEQYFGPGTRLTVT.

The CDR3 region has the DNA TGTGCCAGCAGCGTAGGAGATAGCGGGAGTTTTGATACCCAGTACTTC. Residues: CASSVGDSGSFDTQYF. V usage is TRBV9 and J usage is TRBJ2-5; 9 bases are a match to TRBD2. The CDR3 loop spans 16 amino acids. V was pared by 0 bases and J by 8 bases, with 11 bases of the junction left unmatched. The germline gives CDR1 SGDLS, CDR2 YYNGEE.

This chain links TRBV5-1 with TRBJ2-7, with 8 positions matching TRBD2. Looked up from germline, CDR1 is SGHRS and CDR2 is YFSETQ. CDR3 length: 19 residues. The V segment lost 4 bases and the J segment 1 base; nucleotides outside the gene matches: 19. The CDR3 DNA is TGCGCCAGCAGCGTCAGAACTAGGATTAGCGGGATGGGATCCTACGAGCAGTACTTC. Its protein is CASSVRTRISGMGSYEQYF. Together with reference TRBV5-1 and TRBJ2-7, the CDR3 gives the full variable domain: KAGVTQTPRYLIKTRGQQVTLSCSPISGHRSVSWYQQTPGQGLQFLFEYFSETQRNKGNFPGRFSGRQFSNSRSEMNVSTLELGDSALYLCASSVRTRISGMGSYEQYFGPGTRLTVT.

CDR3 protein: CASSLRQGVFSSGNTIYF. The DNA of the CDR3 is TGTGCCAGCAGTTTACGGCAGGGTGTCTTCAGTTCTGGAAACACCATATATTTT. The chain has TRBV28 and TRBJ1-3; maybe TRBD1 (5 bases). V dropped 2 bases and J dropped 1 base, with 18 bases sitting between them. Germline CDR1 MDHEN, CDR2 SYDVKM. The CDR3 contains 18 residues.

The gene calls are TRBV11-2 and TRBJ2-5, with TRBD2 matching 11 bases. CDR1 is SGHAT and CDR2 is FQNNGV in the germline V gene. This CDR3 contains 16 residues. V lost 1 base, J lost 5 bases, and 6 bases stayed unmatched. The CDR3 DNA is TGTGCCAGCAGCTTAGGTGTAGCGGGAGGGGCGGAGACCCAGTACTTC. This gives the protein CASSLGVAGGAETQYF.

This clone was observed a single time. V gene TRBV19 combines with J gene TRBJ1-2; D unclear. The germline gives CDR1 LNHDA, CDR2 SQIVND (reference sequence). This CDR3 contains 12 residues. V was cut by 9 bases and J by 6 bases, with 14 bases left in between. The CDR3, as DNA: TGTGCCAGCACCGCCTACCTAGATGGCTACACCTTC. Translation: CASTAYLDGYTF.

This clone was observed a handful of times. The chain joins TRBV9 to TRBJ2-2; possibly TRBD2 for D (5 bases). Per the germline V gene, CDR1 is SGDLS and CDR2 is YYNGEE. Trimming removed 4 bases from V and 2 bases from J, with 12 bases in between. The CDR3 sequence is 15 residues long. The CDR3 nucleotides read TGTGCCAGCAGCCTGGACTGGTACAACACCGGGGAGCTGTTTTTT. It yields the protein CASSLDWYNTGELFF.

The V and J genes are TRBV4-1 and TRBJ2-1; perhaps TRBD1 as D (7 bases). The germline CDR1 and CDR2 sequences are MGHRA and YSYEKL. There are 14 residues in the CDR3. The germline V and J ends were trimmed by 3 bases and 8 bases, with 14 bases remaining between them. The CDR3 region has the DNA TGCGCCAGCAGCCACCCGACAGGGAGGTATGAGCAGTTCTTC. Its protein product is CASSHPTGRYEQFF.

V gene TRBV6-1 combines with J gene TRBJ2-5; the match to TRBD1 covers 8 bases. The CDR3 contains 12 residues. CDR1 MNHNS and CDR2 SASEGT come from the germline V gene. V lost 10 bases and J lost 1; bases outside the gene matches: 2. The CDR3 loop is CAIDRGQETQYF. The CDR3 nucleotides read TGTGCCATAGACAGGGGCCAAGAGACCCAGTACTTC.

The V and J genes are TRBV6-5 and TRBJ1-2; 7 nucleotides align to TRBD1. Losses at the gene ends were 6 bases for V and 4 bases for J; bases not matched to a gene: 8. The CDR3 spans 14 residues. Germline V gene lookup returns CDR1 MNHEY and CDR2 SVGAGI. The CDR3 DNA reads TGTGCCAGCAGACGACAGGGCATCGTCTATGGCTACACCTTC. Its protein product is CASRRQGIVYGYTF.

The rearrangement joins TRBV6-1 to TRBJ2-7; tentatively, D is TRBD1 (6 bases). CDR1 is MNHNS and CDR2 is SASEGT in the germline V gene. V shed 6 bases and J shed 3 bases, with 9 bases lying between them. The CDR3 is 12 amino acids. The CDR3 sequence is CASREQGYEQYF. The CDR3 DNA is TGTGCCAGCAGAGAACAGGGCTACGAGCAGTACTTC.

The chain joins TRBV5-6 to TRBJ1-1; the D gene is possibly TRBD1 (5 bases). Germline V gene data show CDR1 as SGHDT and CDR2 as YYEEEE. The germline V and J ends were trimmed by 3 bases and 0 bases, with 12 bases remaining between them. The CDR3 spans 15 residues. CDR3 amino acids: CASSSGNYMNTEAFF. CDR3 DNA sequence: TGTGCCAGCAGCTCAGGGAACTACATGAACACTGAAGCTTTCTTT.

The CDR3 reads CASGSGQGLNEQFF. The CDR3 nucleotides read TGTGCTAGTGGTTCGGGACAGGGGCTCAATGAGCAGTTCTTC. The J gene is TRBJ2-1, the V gene TRBV12-5, with 10 bases identical to TRBD1. The CDR3 totals 14 residues. The J segment lost 6 bases and the V segment lost 4 bases, leaving 3 bases of the junction unmatched. From germline, CDR1 is LGHNT and CDR2 FRNRAP. The variable domain in full, with the rest retrieved from reference TRBV12-5 and TRBJ2-1, is DARVTQTPRHKVTEMGQEVTMRCQPILGHNTVFWYRQTMMQGLELLAYFRNRAPLDDSGMPKDRFSAEMPDATLATLKIQPSEPRDSAVYFCASGSGQGLNEQFFGPGTRLTVL.

This chain uses TRBV29-1 with TRBJ1-1, with D possibly being TRBD1 (5 bases). Germline V gene data show CDR1 as SQVTM and CDR2 as ANQGSEA. The V and J ends lost 7 bases and 0 bases respectively, with 15 bases between them. There are 14 residues in the CDR3. The CDR3 spells CSGRGAGLNTEAFF. The DNA of the CDR3 is TGCAGCGGTAGAGGAGCAGGGTTGAACACTGAAGCTTTCTTT. Complete variable domain (other parts from reference TRBV29-1 and TRBJ1-1): SAVISQKPSRDICQRGTSLTIQCQVDSQVTMMFWYRQQPGQSLTLIATANQGSEATYESGFVIDKFPISRPNLTFSTLTVSNMSPEDSSIYLCSGRGAGLNTEAFFGQGTRLTVV.

The chain combines TRBV7-6 with TRBJ2-1, with TRBD2 matching over 12 bases. J lost 10 bases, V lost 2 bases, and 9 bases had no gene match. This CDR3 region has 16 residues. Germline CDR1 reads SGHVS; CDR2 reads FNYEAQ. The DNA for the CDR3 is TGTGCCAGCAGCTTATCCGCGACTAGCGGGAGTCGGGAGCAGTTCTTC. Translation gives CASSLSATSGSREQFF.

The chain uses TRBV25-1 and TRBJ1-1, with TRBD1 matching over 9 bases. This CDR3 is built from 13 residues. The V gene end was trimmed by 6 bases and the J gene end by 8 bases; junction bases not matched to a gene: 7. Germline V CDR1 and CDR2: MGHDK, SYGVNS. DNA for the CDR3: TGTGCCAGCAGGGACAGGGGCGGCTCCGAAGCTTTCTTT. It specifies CASRDRGGSEAFF.

The CDR3 loop reads CASSPTSSDGYTF. The CDR3, as DNA: TGTGCCAGCAGCCCGACATCGTCCGATGGCTACACCTTC. V is TRBV5-4 and J is TRBJ1-2; D is uncertain. V lost 4 bases to trimming and J lost 6 bases, with 13 bases between them. Germline CDR1 is SGHNT and CDR2 is YYREEE (reference sequence). This CDR3 spans 13 amino acids.

Regarding this clone: The identical CDR3 is also encoded by other nucleotide sequences in the sample. This chain links TRBV11-1 with TRBJ2-5; weak D call: TRBD2 (5 bases). V was trimmed by 8 bases and J by 5 bases, leaving 9 bases between them. The CDR3 consists of 11 residues. The germline gives CDR1 SGHAT, CDR2 FQDESV (reference sequence). The CDR3 DNA is TGTGCCAGCTCCCGAGGGGAGACCCAGTACTTC. Translated: CASSRGETQYF.

This rearrangement joins TRBV5-4 to TRBJ2-2, with 7 bases fitting TRBD1. The CDR3 covers 18 residues. V shed 4 bases, J shed 0 bases, and the junction held 12 bases outside the gene matches. From germline, CDR1 is SGHNT and CDR2 YYREEE (reference sequence). The CDR3 reads CASSQRQGRNANTGELFF. The DNA of the CDR3 is TGTGCCAGCAGCCAACGACAGGGCCGGAACGCGAACACCGGGGAGCTGTTTTTT. The complete variable domain, with remaining parts taken from reference TRBV5-4 and TRBJ2-2, reads ETGVTQSPTHLIKTRGQQVTLRCSSQSGHNTVSWYQQALGQGPQFIFQYYREEENGRGNFPPRFSGLQFPNYSSELNVNALELDDSALYLCASSQRQGRNANTGELFFGEGSRLTVL.

This clone was recorded once. This chain links TRBV15 with TRBJ1-5; 9 positions match TRBD1. Germline V gives CDR1 LNHNV, CDR2 YYDKDF (reference sequence). The J segment lost 9 bases and the V segment lost 5 bases, leaving 17 bases of the junction unmatched. This CDR3 is built from 17 residues. The CDR3 bases are TGTGCCACCAGCTATCCTCCGGGACAGGGTGTTGTACGGCCCCAGCATTTT. Its translation: CATSYPPGQGVVRPQHF. The complete variable domain, with remaining parts taken from reference TRBV15 and TRBJ1-5, reads DAMVIQNPRYQVTQFGKPVTLSCSQTLNHNVMYWYQQKSSQAPKLLFHYYDKDFNNEADTPDNFQSRRPNTSFCFLDIRSPGLGDTAMYLCATSYPPGQGVVRPQHFGDGTRLSIL.

The chain joins TRBV5-6 to TRBJ2-7; 9 nucleotides line up with TRBD1. Germline lookup yields CDR1 SGHDT and CDR2 YYEEEE. Losses at the gene ends were 1 base for V and 3 bases for J; bases not matched to a gene: 5. This CDR3 has 15 amino acids. As DNA, the CDR3 is TGTGCCAGCAGCTTGAAAGACAGGGGGGGCTACGAGCAGTACTTC. Residues: CASSLKDRGGYEQYF.

CDR3 in DNA: TGCGCCAGCAGCCAACCCCTGGGGACTTCCTACAATGAGCAGTTCTTC. This translates into CASSQPLGTSYNEQFF. The chain employs TRBV4-1 and TRBJ2-1; perhaps TRBD2 as D (6 bases). Per the germline V gene, CDR1 is MGHRA and CDR2 is YSYEKL. Deletions cut 2 bases from V and 1 base from J, with 12 bases between. There are 16 residues in the CDR3.

This chain links TRBV6-1 with TRBJ2-5; 9 bases fit TRBD2. The germline CDR1 and CDR2 sequences are MNHNS and SASEGT. Trimming at V came to 6 bases and at J to 5 bases, leaving 4 bases not matched to a gene. This CDR3 has 13 residues. The CDR3 region is CASRDAGGETQYF. In DNA form, the CDR3 reads TGTGCCAGCAGAGATGCGGGAGGGGAGACCCAGTACTTC.

The chain links TRBV13 to TRBJ1-3; D is possibly TRBD1 (5 bases). Between the trimmed V and J ends, which lost 2 bases and 0 bases, there was a span of 8 bases. Germline assignment: CDR1 PRHDT and CDR2 FYEKMQ (reference sequence). This CDR3 contains 15 residues. The CDR3 DNA is TGTGCCAGCAGCTTAAGGGGCGACTCTGGAAACACCATATATTTT. Amino acid sequence: CASSLRGDSGNTIYF.

The chain links TRBV12-5 to TRBJ2-4; D is possibly TRBD2 (7 bases). The length of the CDR3 is 13 residues. With 3 bases removed from V and 6 bases from J, the gap between germline ends came to 9 bases. Germline CDR1 reads LGHNT; CDR2 reads FRNRAP. CDR3 sequence: CASGLGGGNIQYF. CDR3 in DNA: TGTGCTAGTGGTTTAGGGGGGGGAAACATTCAGTACTTC.

This clone was seen a few times. The rearrangement uses TRBV18 and TRBJ2-1; TRBD1 matches at 11 bases. This CDR3 spans 15 amino acids. Losses at the gene ends were 5 bases for V and 7 bases for J; bases not matched to a gene: 7. CDR1 and CDR2 (germline): KGHSH, LQKENI. The DNA of the CDR3 is TGTGCCAGCTCATTATCCGGGACAGGGGGAAATGAGCAGTTCTTC. As protein: CASSLSGTGGNEQFF. Based on the CDR3 plus reference TRBV18 and TRBJ2-1, the full variable domain is NAGVMQNPRHLVRRRGQEARLRCSPMKGHSHVYWYRQLPEEGLKFMVYLQKENIIDESGMPKERFSAEFPKEGPSILRIQQVVRGDSAAYFCASSLSGTGGNEQFFGPGTRLTVL.

The V call is TRBV5-1, the J call TRBJ1-1, with D unresolved. Between the trimmed V and J ends, which lost 1 base and 7 bases, there was a span of 14 bases. The CDR3 loop spans 14 amino acids. CDR1 and CDR2 from the germline V gene are SGHRS and YFSETQ. CDR3 protein: CASSLSADRSEAFF. CDR3 nucleotide sequence: TGCGCCAGCAGCTTGAGTGCCGATAGGAGTGAAGCTTTCTTT.

This chain joins TRBV5-1 and TRBJ1-5; D gene unclear. V shed 4 bases and J shed 0 bases, with 11 bases lying between them. CDR1 is SGHRS and CDR2 is YFSETQ in the germline V gene. The CDR3 runs to 15 residues. This CDR3 reads CASSTGLDSNQPQHF. As DNA, the CDR3 is TGCGCCAGCAGCACCGGACTCGATAGCAATCAGCCCCAGCATTTT.

This chain joins TRBV7-9 and TRBJ2-1; D is possibly TRBD2 (6 bases). Trimming took off 5 bases at V and 7 bases at J, with 9 bases between the two ends. CDR1 SEHNR and CDR2 FQNEAQ come from the germline V gene (reference sequence). This CDR3 region has 12 residues. The CDR3 coding sequence is TGTGCCAGCAGCCTCAGCGGGAATGAGCAGTTCTTC. This sequence encodes CASSLSGNEQFF. Full variable domain (remainder filled in from reference TRBV7-9 and TRBJ2-1): DTGVSQNPRHKITKRGQNVTFRCDPISEHNRLYWYRQTLGQGPEFLTYFQNEAQLEKSRLLSDRFSAERPKGSFSTLEIQRTEQGDSAMYLCASSLSGNEQFFGPGTRLTVL.